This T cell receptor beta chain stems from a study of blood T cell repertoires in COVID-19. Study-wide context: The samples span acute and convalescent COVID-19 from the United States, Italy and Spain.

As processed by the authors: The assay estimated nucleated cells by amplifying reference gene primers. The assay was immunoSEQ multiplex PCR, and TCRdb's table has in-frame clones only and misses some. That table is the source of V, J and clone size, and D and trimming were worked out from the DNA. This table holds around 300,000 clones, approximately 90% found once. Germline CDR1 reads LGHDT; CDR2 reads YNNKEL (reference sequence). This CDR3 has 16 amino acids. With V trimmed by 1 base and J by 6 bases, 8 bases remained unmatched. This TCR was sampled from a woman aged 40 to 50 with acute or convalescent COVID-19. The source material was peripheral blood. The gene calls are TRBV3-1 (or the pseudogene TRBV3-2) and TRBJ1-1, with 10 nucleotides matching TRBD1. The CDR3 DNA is TGTGCCAGCAGCCAAGCTCGGACAGGGGGGAGGGCTGAAGCTTTCTTT. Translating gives CASSQARTGGRAEAFF.